The clone carrying this TCR beta chain has only a few counts. Its antigen remains unknown. The sample comes from a study of neoadjuvant anti-PD-1 for oral cavity cancer. General study results and limits: Only three patients per response group were TCR-analyzed; validation needed.

Time point described: after neoadjuvant nivolumab, at surgical resection. V lost 5 bases, J lost 7 bases, and 21 bases lay in between. Germline V gene data show CDR1 as MGHRA and CDR2 as YSYEKL. CDR3 size: 17 residues. PBMC libraries mostly used approximately 500 ng of input genomic DNA, with six replicates per sample. Sequenced by immunoSEQ multiplex PCR; TCRdb stores in-frame clones only, minus some. The table records thousands of clones, under 85% of them present only once. The specimen comprised PBMCs, sampled after nivolumab (anti-PD-1) treatment. This rearrangement joins TRBV4-1 to TRBJ1-6, with D tentatively TRBD1 (5 bases). The receptor was derived from a person aged 40 to 85 with oral cavity squamous cell carcinoma. CDR3 loop: CASSLTDLGTINSPLHF. The CDR3 DNA reads as TGCGCCAGCAGCTTAACGGACCTAGGGACTATAAATTCACCCCTCCACTTT.